The 24 T cell receptor beta chains in this list originate from one sample, sequenced in a study of cytomegalovirus exposure and HLA in healthy donors. Amplification used 60 Vbeta primers and 13 Jbeta primers. Only in-frame clones appear in the TCRdb table, and some are missing; sequencing was by immunoSEQ multiplex PCR. The table lists tens of thousands of clones, 55% to 80% of them singletons. Sequencing was performed on PBMCs. All receptors derive from a woman aged 50 to 65 in good health and CMV-seropositive.

CDR3 DNA sequence: TGTGCCAGCAGCTTGGATACTTCCTCCTACGAGCAGTACTTC. Protein sequence: CASSLDTSSYEQYF. This sequence joins TRBV5-4 and TRBJ2-7, with D hard to call. This CDR3 comprises 14 residues. The germline V and J ends were trimmed by 0 bases and 0 bases, with 7 bases remaining between them. The V gene's germline CDR1 is SGHNT and CDR2 YYREEE (reference sequence).

This clone was picked up one time. The chain uses TRBV6-5 and TRBJ2-2, with D perhaps TRBD2 (5 bases). Trimming pared 2 bases from V and 6 bases from J, leaving 7 bases between. This CDR3 contains 13 residues. Germline-derived CDR1 and CDR2 are MNHEY and SVGAGI. The CDR3 DNA reads TGTGCCAGCAGTTACCGGGGAGCCGGGGAGCTGTTTTTT. Amino acids: CASSYRGAGELFF.

The V call is TRBV11-2, the J call TRBJ2-5, with D perhaps matching TRBD1 (6 bases). The CDR3 runs 15 residues. The germline V gene encodes CDR1 SGHAT and CDR2 FQNNGV. V lost 4 bases to trimming and J lost 4 bases, with 16 bases between them. Here the CDR3 reads CASSSGHYDGETQYF. The CDR3 DNA follows: TGTGCCAGCAGCTCGGGACACTACGATGGAGAGACCCAGTACTTC.

This chain joins TRBV28 and TRBJ1-2; no clear D gene. The V and J ends lost 0 bases and 8 bases respectively, with 16 bases between them. Per germline, CDR1 MDHEN and CDR2 SYDVKM. This CDR3 has 15 residues. The CDR3 loop reads CASSLWQVRGGGYTF. The CDR3 nucleotides are TGTGCCAGCAGTTTATGGCAAGTCCGCGGTGGAGGCTACACCTTC.

The chain is built from TRBV6-5 and TRBJ1-2, with 10 nucleotides matching TRBD1. V lost 0 bases, J lost 4 bases, and 2 bases stayed unmatched. The CDR3 totals 15 residues. Looked up from germline, CDR1 is MNHEY and CDR2 is SVGAGI. The CDR3: CASSYSGTGVYGYTF. CDR3 nucleotides: TGTGCCAGCAGTTACTCGGGGACAGGGGTCTATGGCTACACCTTC.

This clone was observed a handful of times. The V gene is TRBV29-1, the J gene TRBJ2-7; 8 bases agree with TRBD2. The CDR3 is made up of 14 amino acids. CDR1 is SQVTM, CDR2 ANQGSEA, per germline. Unmatched junction bases numbered 12, after V lost 5 bases and J lost 6 bases. CDR3 coding DNA: TGCAGCGTTCTACTATCCGGGAGGGAGGCCGAGCAGTACTTC. Protein: CSVLLSGREAEQYF.

The rearrangement links TRBV9 to TRBJ2-3, with a tentative D call TRBD2 (5 bases). CDR3 size: 15 residues. V was trimmed by 4 bases and J by 2 bases, leaving 14 bases between them. The germline CDR1 and CDR2 sequences are SGDLS and YYNGEE. This CDR3 is CASSLGRGTTDTQYF. DNA for the CDR3: TGTGCCAGCAGCCTCGGACGGGGAACCACAGATACGCAGTATTTT.

This sequence joins TRBV7-9 and TRBJ2-1, with 14 bases matching TRBD2. This CDR3 contains 15 residues. The V gene's germline CDR1 is SEHNR and CDR2 FQNEAQ (reference sequence). Trimming cost V 5 bases and J 7 bases; bases outside gene matches: 4. CDR3 DNA sequence: TGTGCCAGCAGCCCGGGGACTAGCGGGGGTAATGAGCAGTTCTTC. This codes for CASSPGTSGGNEQFF.

The chain combines TRBV5-1 with TRBJ1-1; D is unclear. The germline gives CDR1 SGHRS, CDR2 YFSETQ. There are 16 residues in the CDR3. V lost 0 bases to trimming and J lost 0 bases, with 12 bases between them. CDR3 DNA sequence: TGCGCCAGCAGCTTGGAGGCAGGAAACGTGAACACTGAAGCTTTCTTT. This encodes CASSLEAGNVNTEAFF.

V and J are TRBV6-5 and TRBJ1-1; no definite D call. Trimming shortened V by 4 bases and J by 1 base, and 10 bases separated the two germline ends. The length of the CDR3 is 14 residues. CDR1 is MNHEY and CDR2 is SVGAGI in the germline V gene. The CDR3 coding sequence is TGTGCCAGCAGTTCCCCGGCGGGGAACACTGAAGCTTTCTTT. This gives the protein CASSSPAGNTEAFF.

This chain links TRBV4-1 with TRBJ1-1, with a possible D match to TRBD1 (6 bases). Germline lookup yields CDR1 MGHRA and CDR2 YSYEKL. This CDR3 has 15 residues. Trimming left V 8 bases short and J 6 bases short, with 22 bases between. CDR3 sequence reads: CASDLTGLRGAEAFF. The CDR3 coding sequence is TGCGCCAGCGATTTGACAGGTTTGAGAGGCGCTGAAGCTTTCTTT.

V usage is TRBV29-1 and J usage is TRBJ2-4; D not certain. Germline V lookup: CDR1 SQVTM, CDR2 ANQGSEA. The CDR3 runs to 14 residues. Trimming pared 1 base from V and 0 bases from J, leaving 7 bases between. CDR3 DNA sequence: TGCAGCGTTGAAGCCTCTCGAGCCAAAAACATTCAGTACTTC. Its protein is CSVEASRAKNIQYF.

As to this clone: An end of the junction differs from the germline gene, which may be a read error. This chain uses TRBV7-9 with TRBJ2-5; 10 positions match TRBD2. The CDR3 spans 15 residues. Germline-derived CDR1 and CDR2 are SEHNR and FQNEAQ (reference sequence). This CDR3 reads CASRISGGLQETQYF. CDR3 sequence (DNA): TGTGCCAGCAGGATTAGCGGGGGGCTCCAAGAAACCCAGTACTTC.

The chain employs TRBV5-1 and TRBJ2-5, with TRBD2 matching 12 bases. Looked up from germline, CDR1 is SGHRS and CDR2 is YFSETQ. J lost 1 base, V lost 4 bases, and 8 bases had no gene match. The CDR3 is 17 amino acids. Written as DNA, the CDR3 is TGCGCCAGCAGCCCTAGCGGGGGGGCCTCGTCCCAAGAGACCCAGTACTTC. This codes for CASSPSGGASSQETQYF.

The chain links TRBV7-9 to TRBJ2-2, with D perhaps matching TRBD2 (6 bases). Trimming took off 5 bases at V and 4 bases at J, with 8 bases between the two ends. Germline V gene sequence: CDR1 SEHNR, CDR2 FQNEAQ (reference sequence). This CDR3 comprises 13 residues. The CDR3 reads CASSHGGTGELFF. In DNA, the CDR3 is TGTGCCAGCAGCCACGGGGGCACCGGGGAGCTGTTTTTT.

The chain joins TRBV5-1 to TRBJ1-2, with D perhaps matching TRBD1 (6 bases). With 4 bases removed from V and 0 bases from J, the gap between germline ends came to 16 bases. This CDR3 contains 16 residues. Looked up from germline, CDR1 is SGHRS and CDR2 is YFSETQ. Written as DNA, the CDR3 is TGCGCCAGCAGCACCTCCGGGACACCCACTAACTATGGCTACACCTTC. Translated, it gives CASSTSGTPTNYGYTF.

The V gene is TRBV6-5, the J gene TRBJ2-6; D is ambiguous. The CDR3 extends over 16 amino acids. The V gene's germline CDR1 is MNHEY and CDR2 SVGAGI. V lost 0 bases to trimming and J lost 3 bases, with 9 bases between them. The CDR3 DNA follows: TGTGCCAGCAGTTACTCATCGCGGATTGGGGCCAACGTCCTGACTTTC. It codes for CASSYSSRIGANVLTF.

The V gene is TRBV7-9, the J gene TRBJ1-4, with 11 bases lining up with TRBD1. CDR1 is SEHNR, CDR2 FQNEAQ, per germline (reference sequence). The CDR3 sequence is 16 residues long. The J segment lost 0 bases and the V segment lost 5 bases, leaving 2 bases of the junction unmatched. CDR3 sequence reads: CASSGTGGSTNEKLFF. Written as DNA, the CDR3 is TGTGCCAGCAGCGGGACAGGGGGATCAACTAATGAAAAACTGTTTTTT. The variable domain in full, completed from reference TRBV7-9 and TRBJ1-4, reads DTGVSQNPRHKITKRGQNVTFRCDPISEHNRLYWYRQTLGQGPEFLTYFQNEAQLEKSRLLSDRFSAERPKGSFSTLEIQRTEQGDSAMYLCASSGTGGSTNEKLFFGSGTQLSVL.

The chain links TRBV5-1 to TRBJ2-2, with 9 bases identical to TRBD2. V lost 0 bases and J lost 5; bases outside the gene matches: 5. Germline V lookup: CDR1 SGHRS, CDR2 YFSETQ. This CDR3 region has 16 residues. CDR3 in amino acids: CASSLEAGGRTGELFF. CDR3 nucleotides: TGCGCCAGCAGCTTGGAAGCGGGGGGCCGTACCGGGGAGCTGTTTTTT.

The chain couples TRBV28 to TRBJ2-2, with D uncertain. V was cut by 0 bases and J by 1 base, with 6 bases left in between. Germline V lookup: CDR1 MDHEN, CDR2 SYDVKM. The CDR3 is 15 residues long. CDR3 amino acids: CASSLWAVNTGELFF. Written as DNA, the CDR3 is TGTGCCAGCAGTTTATGGGCAGTGAACACCGGGGAGCTGTTTTTT.

This chain uses TRBV28 with TRBJ2-1; D might be TRBD1 (6 bases). V lost 4 bases to trimming and J lost 10 bases, with 26 bases between them. Per germline, CDR1 MDHEN and CDR2 SYDVKM. The CDR3 is made up of 17 amino acids. The CDR3 DNA is TGTGCCAGCAGTTCCCCAGGGGAAGTGGACCGGGACATGGAGCAGTTCTTC. Encoded protein: CASSSPGEVDRDMEQFF.

The chain is built from TRBV29-1 and TRBJ1-1; a possible D gene is TRBD1 (6 bases). Trimming took 5 bases from V and 3 from J, leaving 10 bases between them. The germline V gene has CDR1 SQVTM and CDR2 ANQGSEA. This CDR3 has 12 residues. The CDR3 sequence: CSVRDTYTEAFF. The CDR3 region has the DNA TGCAGCGTTAGGGACACCTACACTGAAGCTTTCTTT.

The DNA of the CDR3 is TGTGCCAGCAGAAGGACCACCGGAGGGCCAAATGAGCAGTTCTTC. This codes for CASRRTTGGPNEQFF. This rearrangement joins TRBV7-6 to TRBJ2-1, with a tentative D call TRBD2 (6 bases). Germline lookup yields CDR1 SGHVS and CDR2 FNYEAQ. The CDR3 is made up of 15 amino acids. The V end was cut by 6 bases, the J end by 7 bases, with 19 bases between.

This clone was found a few times. In nucleotides, the CDR3 is TGTGCCAGCGGACTAGCGGGAGCTGCAGATACGCAGTATTTT. It specifies CASGLAGAADTQYF. V usage is TRBV27 and J usage is TRBJ2-3; 13 bases are a match to TRBD2. Trimming at V came to 8 bases and at J to 4 bases, leaving 3 bases not matched to a gene. This CDR3 is 14 amino acids long. Germline V gene lookup returns CDR1 MNHEY and CDR2 SMNVEV (reference sequence).